The 2 T cell receptor beta chains below all came from one sample that was sequenced in a study of identical twins. TCRdb processed the 5' RACE reads anew with MiXCR; each CDR3 protein has one entry. The table has over 550,000 distinct CDR3 sequences, just over 7% seen once; the top ten hold approximately 1.5%. This same sample was also taken into another study, of yellow fever vaccine responses in identical twins.

The sample consisted of PBMCs. These receptors originate from a woman in her late teens or twenties in good health.

V usage is TRBV20-1 and J usage is TRBJ1-2; 8 bases match TRBD1. CDR1 and CDR2 from the germline V gene are DFQATT and SNEGSKA (reference sequence). Unmatched junction bases numbered 14, after V lost 3 bases and J lost 2 bases. The CDR3 spans 17 residues. The CDR3 sequence is CSASSEGGRGQNYGYTF. The CDR3 nucleotides read TGCAGTGCTAGCTCAGAGGGAGGCAGGGGGCAGAACTATGGCTACACCTTC.

The chain recombines TRBV6-1 with TRBJ2-3, with 7 bases identical to TRBD2. From germline, CDR1 is MNHNS and CDR2 SASEGT. The CDR3 contains 15 residues. After removal of 6 bases from V and 2 bases from J, the junction contained 8 bases not matched to a gene. The CDR3 protein is CASRRSLADTDTQYF. CDR3 coding DNA: TGTGCCAGCAGGCGATCTCTAGCGGACACAGATACGCAGTATTTT.